This paragraph covers one TCR beta chain sequence. This clone has just one count. No cognate antigen has been identified for it. No quality values exist for individual bases; no much larger clone is one base distant. The data were taken from a study of blood T cell repertoires in COVID-19 (TCRdb year 2020). Concerning the study at large: Samples from collaborators originated in the United States, Italy and Spain and spanned both the acute and convalescent phases of COVID-19. A de-identified subject ID, COVID-19 status, age in years and sex were almost always included in the sample metadata. Samples were obtained from the ongoing ImmuneRACE study (first 160 participants) and from over 1,000 subjects provided by 6 global collaborators. The dataset comprised deeply sampled blood TCRbeta repertoires from subjects exposed to, actively infected with, or recovered from COVID-19. The prospective study material was composed of cDNA or gDNA derived from T cells, B-cell-depleted T cells, or PBMCs. The repertoires were released in a freely available public database meant as a resource for research on the immune response to SARS-CoV-2. HLA class I and class II types, where available, came from metadata supplied by the sample provider rather than from assay-based typing. General conclusions and limits of the study: The amount of clinical and demographic metadata varied by source and participant and was provided uncurated.

A second Seattle source provided samples from volunteer blood donors who had recovered from COVID-19. Collaborating institutions collected whole blood in K2EDTA tubes following their own protocols. For TCRbeta analysis, collaborators shipped samples in one of three forms: frozen whole blood, isolated PBMCs, or DNA extracted from either of those sample types. Measured from the cysteine to the phenylalanine, the CDR3 is 12 residues long. Here the CDR3 DNA is all that survives: 36 bases in frame from base 1. The V end loses 9 bases and the J end loses 6 bases, and a stretch of 14 bases separates them. Reading the germline V gene (reference sequence) gives CDR1 LNHDA and CDR2 SQIVND. The immunoSEQ Assay, a bias-controlled multiplex PCR, was used to amplify TCRbeta CDR3 regions from genomic DNA. The paper's processing steps were these. The number of nucleated cells in each sample was estimated by amplification of reference gene primers within the assay. To quantify the absolute abundance of each unique TCRbeta CDR3 rearrangement, sequence reads were collapsed and filtered. For each sample, productive Simpson clonality was calculated as the square root of Simpson's diversity index across productive rearrangements. Held by TCRdb, this immuneACCESS table contains in-frame sequences only and omits some clones. Under half of the omission traces to an unresolved V gene where checked; the cause of the rest is unknown. That table supplies the V and J calls and clone size; D and trimming were determined from the DNA. This sample has 200,000 to 300,000 clones in its table, and about nine tenths of those were observed once. The ten largest account for roughly 7% of the sample.

This clonotype was sampled from a man aged 55 to 70 who had recovered from COVID-19. Material: peripheral blood. Rearrangement joined TRBV19 to TRBJ2-5; tentative D gene TRBD1, with 6 bases matching. The DNA sequence is as follows: TGTGCCAGCCGCCAAACAGGGAAGACCCAGTACTTC. It translates to CASRQTGKTQYF.